These 27 T cell receptor beta chains came from one sample sequenced in a study of early T cells in non-severe SARS-CoV-2 infection (dated by TCRdb to about 2021). Library construction relied on 5' RACE. The sequencing machine was a NextSeq 500. Through fastp at Q25 and MiXCR, TCRdb rebuilt clones from the public reads, retaining in-frame beta chains. All rows with the same CDR3 protein become a single entry with the most common DNA and genes. The sample has roughly 25,000 distinct CDR3 sequences on record, 3.5% to 5.5% of them singletons. 15% to 18% of the sample comes from the top ten. Specimen: whole blood. Receptors originate from an adult who was a healthcare worker with PCR-confirmed SARS-CoV-2 infection or an uninfected control (not recorded which).

This clonotype is labeled as medium-sized. The chain recombines TRBV14 with TRBJ2-7, with 8 bases that match TRBD2. Germline V gene sequence: CDR1 SGHDN, CDR2 FVKESK. The CDR3 is 14 amino acids. Germline trimming cut 5 bases from V and 2 bases from J; bases unmatched to any gene: 5. CDR3 in DNA: TGTGCCAGCAGCAAAGCGGGAGTTCCCTACGAGCAGTACTTC. Amino acids: CASSKAGVPYEQYF. Using reference TRBV14 and TRBJ2-7 for the parts outside the CDR3, the full variable domain is EAGVTQFPSHSVIEKGQTVTLRCDPISGHDNLYWYRRVMGKEIKFLLHFVKESKQDESGMPNNRFLAERTGGTYSTLKVQPAELEDSGVYFCASSKAGVPYEQYFGPGTRLTVT.

This clonotype was picked up many times. V usage is TRBV2 and J usage is TRBJ2-2, with 8 bases lining up with TRBD2. The CDR3 is 15 amino acids. Germline V gene lookup returns CDR1 SNHLY and CDR2 FYNNEI. The junction had 8 bases not matched to a gene; V was cut back by 6 bases and J by 5 bases. CDR3 amino acids: CASRTISGKTGELFF. The CDR3 nucleotides are TGTGCCAGCAGGACAATTAGCGGGAAAACCGGGGAGCTGTTTTTT.

This clonotype was picked up a small number of times. The chain is built from TRBV3-1 and TRBJ1-6; D not resolved. Germline V CDR1 and CDR2: LGHDT, YNNKEL (reference sequence). The CDR3 sequence is 15 residues long. Trimming pared 1 base from V and 13 bases from J, leaving 17 bases between. The CDR3 protein is CASSQGAVGRAPLHF. CDR3 DNA: TGTGCCAGCAGCCAAGGAGCTGTCGGAAGGGCCCCCCTCCACTTT.

This clonotype was counted at least ten times. The chain uses TRBV28 and TRBJ2-5, with D unresolved. Germline CDR1 MDHEN, CDR2 SYDVKM. V gave up 4 bases and J gave up 4 bases, with 13 bases separating them. This CDR3 has 14 amino acids. CDR3 sequence: CASSSGRLVETQYF. CDR3 bases: TGTGCCAGCAGTTCCGGACGGTTAGTAGAGACCCAGTACTTC.

This clonotype appeared many times. The chain couples TRBV29-1 to TRBJ1-3; the D gene is possibly TRBD1 (5 bases). The CDR3 runs to 14 residues. Germline CDR1 and CDR2: SQVTM and ANQGSEA. The germline V and J ends were trimmed by 1 base and 2 bases, with 9 bases remaining between them. CDR3 in amino acids: CSVEVGVPGNTIYF. The CDR3 DNA reads as TGCAGCGTTGAAGTAGGGGTACCTGGAAACACCATATATTTT.

This chain links TRBV19 with TRBJ2-7; D is uncertain. The CDR3 is 14 residues long. The ends were cut back, 7 bases at V and 0 bases at J, with 13 bases in the middle. The germline V gene encodes CDR1 LNHDA and CDR2 SQIVND (reference sequence). Here the CDR3 DNA reads TGTGCCAGTAAGTCCGTAATAACCTCCTACGAGCAGTACTTC. As protein: CASKSVITSYEQYF. Drawing the rest from reference TRBV19 and TRBJ2-7, the complete variable domain is DGGITQSPKYLFRKEGQNVTLSCEQNLNHDAMYWYRQDPGQGLRLIYYSQIVNDFQKGDIAEGYSVSREKKESFPLTVTSAQKNPTAFYLCASKSVITSYEQYFGPGTRLTVT.

This clonotype was seen more than once but under ten times. V gene TRBV6-6 combines with J gene TRBJ2-1, with D tentatively TRBD1 or TRBD2 (5 bases each). The CDR3 runs 15 residues. V lost 4 bases to trimming and J lost 7 bases, with 17 bases between them. Germline V CDR1 and CDR2: MNHNY, SVGAGI (reference sequence). CDR3 nucleotide sequence: TGTGCCAGCAGTTTGACAGTCTTTGAGGGGAATGAGCAGTTCTTC. This codes for CASSLTVFEGNEQFF.

This clonotype was picked up many times. The chain recombines TRBV4-3 with TRBJ1-2, with 7 bases identical to TRBD1. The trim removed 0 bases at V and 8 bases at J, leaving 9 bases unmatched. The CDR3 covers 15 residues. The germline V gene has CDR1 LGHNA and CDR2 YSLEER. This CDR3 is CASSQDVGGGGGYTF. As DNA, the CDR3 is TGCGCCAGCAGCCAAGATGTAGGGGGCGGAGGGGGCTACACCTTC.

This clonotype was counted ten times or more. The chain has TRBV7-9 and TRBJ2-5; possible D gene TRBD1, 6 bases. The CDR3 is made up of 16 amino acids. Trimming shortened V by 5 bases and J by 4 bases, and 20 bases separated the two germline ends. Germline V CDR1 and CDR2: SEHNR, FQNEAQ (reference sequence). The CDR3 sequence is CASSRPRDKYPETQYF. The DNA for the CDR3 is TGTGCCAGCAGCCGACCTCGGGACAAGTATCCAGAGACCCAGTACTTC.

This clonotype has at least ten counts. This sequence joins TRBV19 and TRBJ2-7, with D perhaps assigned TRBD1 or TRBD2 (6 bases each). The CDR3 is 15 amino acids. Per germline, CDR1 LNHDA and CDR2 SQIVND (reference sequence). V dropped 6 bases and J dropped 0 bases, with 15 bases sitting between them. CDR3 sequence: CASSPGGDFSYEQYF. For the CDR3, the DNA is TGTGCCAGTAGCCCCGGGGGCGATTTCTCCTACGAGCAGTACTTC. Full variable domain (outside the CDR3, taken from reference TRBV19 and TRBJ2-7): DGGITQSPKYLFRKEGQNVTLSCEQNLNHDAMYWYRQDPGQGLRLIYYSQIVNDFQKGDIAEGYSVSREKKESFPLTVTSAQKNPTAFYLCASSPGGDFSYEQYFGPGTRLTVT.

This clonotype was detected only a few times. This chain links TRBV7-8 with TRBJ2-5; D gene uncertain. The length of the CDR3 is 16 residues. Trimming stripped 5 bases from V and 5 bases from J, with 21 bases between. Germline V CDR1 and CDR2: SGHVS, FQNEAQ. CDR3 protein: CASSPPVGAIWETQYF. The CDR3 bases are TGTGCCAGCAGCCCGCCCGTCGGAGCCATATGGGAGACCCAGTACTTC.

Only a few counts were recorded for this clonotype. The chain joins TRBV7-6 to TRBJ2-1; a possible D gene is TRBD2 (5 bases). The CDR3 is made up of 17 amino acids. Trimming removed 4 bases from V and 0 bases from J, with 16 bases in between. CDR1 is SGHVS and CDR2 is FNYEAQ in the germline V gene. CDR3 bases: TGTGCCAGCAGCTCTCGATACCGTGAGGGCTCCTACAATGAGCAGTTCTTC. Protein product: CASSSRYREGSYNEQFF.

This clonotype was counted ten times or more. This chain joins TRBV5-1 and TRBJ2-7; D not certain. Trimming took 5 bases from V and 0 from J, leaving 6 bases between them. Germline V gene sequence: CDR1 SGHRS, CDR2 YFSETQ. The CDR3 extends over 12 amino acids. The chain's CDR3 is CASRADSYEQYF. The CDR3 bases are TGCGCCAGCAGGGCGGACTCCTACGAGCAGTACTTC.

At least ten counts were recorded for this clonotype. The chain carries TRBV12-3 or TRBV12-4 and TRBJ2-5; no reliable D call. The CDR3 covers 14 residues. Trimming removed 5 bases at V and 2 bases at J, with 12 bases between. The CDR3 here is CASSTFMGQETQYF. CDR3 coding DNA: TGTGCCAGCAGTACCTTTATGGGTCAAGAGACCCAGTACTTC.

This clonotype was seen many times. The V and J genes are TRBV27 and TRBJ1-5; possible D gene TRBD1, 5 bases. V was cut by 3 bases and J by 4 bases, with 7 bases left in between. The CDR3 has 13 amino acids. Looked up from germline, CDR1 is MNHEY and CDR2 is SMNVEV (reference sequence). CDR3: CASSLGLNQPQHF. In DNA form, the CDR3 reads TGTGCCAGCAGTTTGGGGCTAAATCAGCCCCAGCATTTT.

At least ten counts were recorded for this clonotype. The chain carries TRBV7-6 and TRBJ2-1; unclear D gene. Germline CDR1 SGHVS, CDR2 FNYEAQ. V shed 5 bases and J shed 0 bases, with 14 bases lying between them. The CDR3 consists of 16 residues. The CDR3 is CASSDRRERSYNEQFF. CDR3 in DNA: TGTGCCAGCAGCGACCGTAGAGAACGCTCCTACAATGAGCAGTTCTTC.

This clonotype is judged medium-sized. The chain joins TRBV4-2 to TRBJ2-3, with D unclear. The CDR3 is 12 amino acids. V was cut by 4 bases and J by 5 bases, with 7 bases left in between. Germline V gives CDR1 LGHNA, CDR2 YNFKEQ. CDR3 sequence: CASSPYGDTQYF. For the CDR3, the DNA is TGTGCCAGCAGCCCATATGGAGATACGCAGTATTTT.

This clonotype has just a few counts. The rearrangement links TRBV24-1 to TRBJ1-2; 7 nucleotides agree with TRBD1. This CDR3 region has 16 residues. Germline values: CDR1 KGHDR, CDR2 SFDVKD. The V and J ends lost 3 bases and 0 bases, in that order; junction bases with no gene match: 6. CDR3 nucleotide sequence: TGTGCCACCAGTGATACCTCAGGGGGGGCTAACTATGGCTACACCTTC. It yields the protein CATSDTSGGANYGYTF.

This clonotype is medium-sized. This chain links TRBV11-2 with TRBJ2-7, with D perhaps being TRBD1 or TRBD2 (5 bases each). This CDR3 has 13 residues. The germline V gene encodes CDR1 SGHAT and CDR2 FQNNGV. V lost 5 bases and J lost 4, with 12 bases in between. CDR3 sequence: CASSRGAEYEQYF. The CDR3 bases are TGTGCCAGCAGCCGAGGGGCTGAATACGAGCAGTACTTC.

This clonotype was detected ten times or more. The rearrangement links TRBV28 to TRBJ1-3; no firm D call. Germline CDR1 reads MDHEN; CDR2 reads SYDVKM. The germline V and J ends were trimmed by 5 bases and 11 bases, with 10 bases remaining between them. CDR3 length: 11 amino acids. CDR3 coding DNA: TGTGCCAGCAGTACTACAAAGCCCATATATTTT. Translated, it gives CASSTTKPIYF.

This clonotype is classed as medium-sized. This chain connects TRBV6-5 to TRBJ2-1; a possible D gene is TRBD2 (6 bases). This CDR3 has 15 amino acids. V was shortened by 0 bases and J by 9 bases, with 15 bases between the two germline ends. Germline V gene data show CDR1 as MNHEY and CDR2 as SVGAGI. CDR3 residues: CASSYSTTGDTEQFF. CDR3 nucleotide sequence: TGTGCCAGCAGTTACTCGACTACGGGGGATACTGAGCAGTTCTTC.

This clonotype came up many times. The chain employs TRBV21-1 and TRBJ1-1; TRBD1, as called in the table, went unchecked against the DNA. TRBV21-1 is an annotated pseudogene. The CDR3 contains 15 residues. The CDR3 DNA is TGTGCCAGCAGAATCGGGAAGAGTTCAAACACTGAAGCTTTCTTT. Residues: CASRIGKSSNTEAFF.

This clonotype showed up many times. This sequence joins TRBV6-2 or TRBV6-3 and TRBJ2-2, with D possibly matching TRBD2 (6 bases). The CDR3 loop spans 15 amino acids. V lost 6 bases and J lost 4, with 15 bases in between. Germline CDR1 and CDR2: MNHEY and SVGEGT. In nucleotides, the CDR3 is TGTGCCAGCAGGAAGGAGGGAGCGGGCACCGGGGAGCTGTTTTTT. Protein product: CASRKEGAGTGELFF.

This clonotype was recorded many times. This chain links TRBV6-2 or TRBV6-3 with TRBJ1-1; D gene ambiguous. The CDR3 extends over 13 amino acids. V lost 5 bases and J lost 8, with 15 bases in between. Germline CDR1 and CDR2: MNHEY and SVGEGT. The CDR3 here is CASSVIGRGEAFF. CDR3 nucleotides: TGTGCCAGCAGTGTGATAGGGAGAGGGGAAGCTTTCTTT.

This clonotype was detected ten times or more. The CDR3 DNA sequence: TGTGCCAGCAATGCGGCAGGCCCGGGGCACGAGCAGTACTTC. This encodes CASNAAGPGHEQYF. This chain joins TRBV6-1 and TRBJ2-7, with D perhaps being TRBD1 or TRBD2 (5 bases each). The CDR3 has 14 amino acids. V shed 7 bases and J shed 5 bases, with 18 bases lying between them. Germline V lookup: CDR1 MNHNS, CDR2 SASEGT.

This chain's CDR3 is CASSLARFQETQYF. The CDR3 nucleotides are TGTGCCAGCAGCTTAGCTAGATTCCAAGAGACCCAGTACTTC. V and J are TRBV7-8 and TRBJ2-5; D gene uncertain. CDR3 length: 14 residues. Per the germline V gene, CDR1 is SGHVS and CDR2 is FQNEAQ. V lost 0 bases to trimming and J lost 1 base, with 6 bases between them.

This clonotype was detected ten times or more. In DNA form, the CDR3 reads TGTGCCAGCAGTTCTCTAGGCCCCTACGAGCAGTACTTC. The encoded protein is CASSSLGPYEQYF. This chain uses TRBV7-2 with TRBJ2-7; D is undetermined. The ends were cut back, 6 bases at V and 2 bases at J, with 11 bases in the middle. The germline gives CDR1 SGHTA, CDR2 FQGNSA. CDR3 size: 13 residues.